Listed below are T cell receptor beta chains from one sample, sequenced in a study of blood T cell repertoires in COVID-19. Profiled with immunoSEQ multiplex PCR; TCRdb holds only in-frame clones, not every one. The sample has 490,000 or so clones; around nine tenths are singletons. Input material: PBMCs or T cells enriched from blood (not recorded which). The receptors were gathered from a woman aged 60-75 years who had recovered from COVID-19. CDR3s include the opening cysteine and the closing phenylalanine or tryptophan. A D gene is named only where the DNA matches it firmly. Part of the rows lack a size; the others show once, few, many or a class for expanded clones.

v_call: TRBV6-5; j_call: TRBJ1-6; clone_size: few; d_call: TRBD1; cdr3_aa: CASSYLTGGSPLHF; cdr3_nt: TGTGCCAGCAGTTACCTTACAGGGGGTTCACCCCTCCACTTT
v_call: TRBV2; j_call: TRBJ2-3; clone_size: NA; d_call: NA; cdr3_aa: CASSERTDTQYF; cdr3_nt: TGTGCCAGCAGTGAACGGACAGATACGCAGTATTTT
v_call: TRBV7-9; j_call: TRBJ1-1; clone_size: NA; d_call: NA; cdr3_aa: CASSYRGMNTEAFF; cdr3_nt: TGTGCCAGCAGCTACCGGGGTATGAACACTGAAGCTTTCTTT
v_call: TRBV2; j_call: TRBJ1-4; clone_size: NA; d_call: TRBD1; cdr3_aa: CASSVRGQETLATNEKLFF; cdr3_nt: TGTGCCAGCAGTGTCAGGGGACAGGAAACTCTTGCAACTAATGAAAAACTGTTTTTT
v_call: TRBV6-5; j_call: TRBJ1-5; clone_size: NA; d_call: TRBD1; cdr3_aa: CASIKGGPNQPQHF; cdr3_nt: TGTGCCAGCATAAAAGGGGGCCCGAATCAGCCCCAGCATTTT
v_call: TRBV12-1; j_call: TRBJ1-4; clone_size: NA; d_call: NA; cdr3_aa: CARCRCWTDPSRGEKLFF; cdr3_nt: TGTGCCAGATGTCGTTGCTGGACAGACCCGTCGAGGGGCGAAAAACTGTTTTTT
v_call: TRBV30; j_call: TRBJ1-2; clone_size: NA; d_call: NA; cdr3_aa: CAWSGPVGYTF; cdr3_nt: TGTGCCTGGAGTGGTCCCGTTGGCTACACCTTC
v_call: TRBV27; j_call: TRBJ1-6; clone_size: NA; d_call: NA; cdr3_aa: CASHRVGAWSPLHF; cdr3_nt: TGTGCCAGCCACCGAGTTGGGGCATGGTCACCCCTCCACTTT
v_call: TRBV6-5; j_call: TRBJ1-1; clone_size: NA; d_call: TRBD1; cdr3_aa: CASTAGGYTEAFF; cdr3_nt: TGTGCCAGCACTGCAGGGGGCTACACTGAAGCTTTCTTT
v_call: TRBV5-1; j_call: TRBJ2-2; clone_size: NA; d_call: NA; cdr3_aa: CASSYAGQANTGELFF; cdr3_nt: TGCGCCAGCAGCTACGCGGGGCAAGCGAACACCGGGGAGCTGTTTTTT
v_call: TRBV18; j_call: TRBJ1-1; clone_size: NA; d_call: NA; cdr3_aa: CASSPKSNTNLNTEAFF; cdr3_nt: TGTGCCAGCTCACCAAAAAGTAACACGAACCTGAACACTGAAGCTTTCTTT
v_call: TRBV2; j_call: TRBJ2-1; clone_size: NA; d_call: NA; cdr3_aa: CASRATRGGEQFF; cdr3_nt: TGTGCCAGCAGAGCCACCAGGGGCGGTGAGCAGTTCTTC
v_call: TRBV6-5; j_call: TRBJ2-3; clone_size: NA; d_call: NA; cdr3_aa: CASRKQMSTDTQYF; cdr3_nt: TGTGCCAGCAGGAAACAGATGAGCACAGATACGCAGTATTTT
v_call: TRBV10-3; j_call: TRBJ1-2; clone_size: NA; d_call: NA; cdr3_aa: CAISAPGGYTF; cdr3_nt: TGTGCCATCAGTGCCCCGGGGGGCTACACCTTC
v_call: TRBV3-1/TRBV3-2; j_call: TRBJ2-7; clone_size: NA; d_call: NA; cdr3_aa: CASSRGSEQYF; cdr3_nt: TGTGCCAGCAGCCGCGGGTCTGAGCAGTACTTC
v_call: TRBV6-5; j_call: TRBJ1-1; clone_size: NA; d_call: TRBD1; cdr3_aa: CASSRQGPTEAFF; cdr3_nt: TGTGCCAGCAGTAGACAGGGGCCGACAGAAGCTTTCTTT
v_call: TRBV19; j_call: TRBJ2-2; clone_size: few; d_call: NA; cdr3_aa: CASSVSYRVNTGELFF; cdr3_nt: TGTGCCAGTAGTGTTTCCTACAGGGTTAACACCGGGGAGCTGTTTTTT
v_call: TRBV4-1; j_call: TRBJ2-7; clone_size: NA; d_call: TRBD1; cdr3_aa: CASSQETGALSYEQYF; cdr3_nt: TGCGCCAGCAGCCAGGAGACAGGGGCCCTCTCCTACGAGCAGTACTTC
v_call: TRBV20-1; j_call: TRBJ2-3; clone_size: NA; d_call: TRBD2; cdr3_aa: CSASLLAGGTDTQYF; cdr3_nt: TGCAGTGCTAGTCTTCTAGCGGGAGGCACAGATACGCAGTATTTT
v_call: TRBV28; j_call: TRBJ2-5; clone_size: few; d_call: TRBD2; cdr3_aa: CASTFGGGTETQYF; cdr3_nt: TGTGCCAGCACCTTCGGGGGGGGGACAGAGACCCAGTACTTC
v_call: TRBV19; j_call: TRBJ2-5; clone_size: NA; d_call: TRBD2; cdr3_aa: CASRVGGGETQYF; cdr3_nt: TGTGCCAGTCGTGTGGGGGGAGGGGAGACCCAGTACTTC
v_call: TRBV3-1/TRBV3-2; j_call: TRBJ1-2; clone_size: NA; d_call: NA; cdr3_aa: CASSQVGDRYGYTF; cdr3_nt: TGTGCCAGCAGCCAAGTCGGAGATCGCTATGGCTACACCTTC
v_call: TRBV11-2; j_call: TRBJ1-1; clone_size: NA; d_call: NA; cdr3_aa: CASSNTEYTEAFF; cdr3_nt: TGTGCCAGCAGCAATACAGAATACACTGAAGCTTTCTTT
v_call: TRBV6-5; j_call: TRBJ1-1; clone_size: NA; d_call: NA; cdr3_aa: CASTLVVGAEAFF; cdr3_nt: TGTGCCAGCACCCTCGTCGTGGGAGCTGAAGCTTTCTTT
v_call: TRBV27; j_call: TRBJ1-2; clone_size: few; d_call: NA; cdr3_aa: CASSFDRVGGYTF; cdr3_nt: TGTGCCAGCAGTTTCGACAGAGTCGGAGGCTACACCTTC
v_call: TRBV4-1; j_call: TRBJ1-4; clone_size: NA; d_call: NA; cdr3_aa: CASSQEIREKLFF; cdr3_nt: TGCGCCAGCAGCCAAGAGATTCGGGAGAAACTGTTTTTT
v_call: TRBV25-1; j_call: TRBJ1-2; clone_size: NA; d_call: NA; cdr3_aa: CASSVLDSFTGYTF; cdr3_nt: TGTGCCAGTTCGGTTTTGGACAGTTTCACGGGCTACACCTTC
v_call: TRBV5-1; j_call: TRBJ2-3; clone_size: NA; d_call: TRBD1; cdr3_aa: CASRGTDTDTQYF; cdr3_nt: TGCGCCAGCAGAGGGACAGACACAGATACGCAGTATTTT